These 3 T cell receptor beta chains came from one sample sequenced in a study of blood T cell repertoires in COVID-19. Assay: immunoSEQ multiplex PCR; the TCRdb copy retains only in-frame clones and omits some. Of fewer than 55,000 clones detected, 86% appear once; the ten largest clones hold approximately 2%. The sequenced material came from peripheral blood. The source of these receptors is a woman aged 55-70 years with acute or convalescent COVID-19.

The CDR3 sequence: CASSLTRGGRNSPLHF. DNA for the CDR3: TGTGCCAGCAGCCTCACACGGGGGGGCCGGAATTCACCCCTCCACTTT. The V call is TRBV3-1 (or the pseudogene TRBV3-2), the J call TRBJ1-6; TRBD1 might be the D (6 bases). V lost 4 bases and J 7 bases, leaving 17 bases between the germline ends. This CDR3 region has 16 residues. CDR1 is LGHDT, CDR2 YNNKEL, per germline (reference sequence).

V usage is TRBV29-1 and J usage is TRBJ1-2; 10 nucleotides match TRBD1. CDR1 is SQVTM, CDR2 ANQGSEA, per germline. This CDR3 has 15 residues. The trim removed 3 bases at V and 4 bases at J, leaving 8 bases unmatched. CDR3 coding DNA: TGCAGCGTTGAGTCCACCGGGACAGGGGCCTATGGCTACACCTTC. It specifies CSVESTGTGAYGYTF. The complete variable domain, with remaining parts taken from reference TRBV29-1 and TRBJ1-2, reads SAVISQKPSRDICQRGTSLTIQCQVDSQVTMMFWYRQQPGQSLTLIATANQGSEATYESGFVIDKFPISRPNLTFSTLTVSNMSPEDSSIYLCSVESTGTGAYGYTFGSGTRLTVV.

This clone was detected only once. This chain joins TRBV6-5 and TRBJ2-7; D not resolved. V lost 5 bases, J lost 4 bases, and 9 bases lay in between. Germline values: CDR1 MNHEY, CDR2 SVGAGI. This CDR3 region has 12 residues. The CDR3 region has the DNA TGTGCCAGCAGTCACCCCACTTACGAGCAGTACTTC. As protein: CASSHPTYEQYF.